This record looks at one TCR beta chain sequence and its context. V gave up 2 bases and J gave up 1 base, with 20 bases separating them. This CDR3 has 18 residues. Germline CDR1 and CDR2: SEHNR and FQNEAQ (reference sequence). Samples from alopecia areata patients were lesional scalp punch biopsies and peripheral blood. The sample belongs to a study of CD8+ T cells in alopecia areata. cDNA serving as the sequencing template came from extracted, reverse transcribed RNA. The method was immunoSEQ multiplex PCR; TCRdb's version includes in-frame clones alone and lacks a portion of them. The sample consists of around 140,000 clones, about 87% of them appearing once.

This sequence originates from a human donor with alopecia areata. The gene calls are TRBV7-9 and TRBJ2-5; unclear D gene. The material was CD8+ T cells sorted from blood, obtained at week 0. This CDR3 is CASSLSQSTHPSQETQYF. In nucleotides, the CDR3 is TGTGCCAGCAGCTTAAGCCAGAGCACCCACCCTAGCCAAGAGACCCAGTACTTC.